A selection of T cell receptor beta chains follows, all from one sample in a study of T cells after yellow fever vaccination. Using its own MiXCR run on the 5' RACE reads, TCRdb lists one record per CDR3 protein. The table has about 26,000 distinct CDR3 sequences, 5.5% seen once. This specimen was PBMCs, either bulk or a sorted T-cell subset (CD4+, CD8+, memory, or dextramer-sorted; not recorded which), taken 15 days after the yellow fever booster vaccination. The origin of the receptors is a young man who received the YFV17D yellow fever vaccine. The CDR3 runs from the conserved cysteine through the conserved F or W. A D gene is named only where the DNA matches it firmly. Only part of the rows carry a size: once, few, many, or a class if the clone is expanded.

abundance: many; j_gene: TRBJ2-7; v_gene: TRBV5-5; d_gene: NA; CDR3nt: TGTGCCAGCAGCTCAGTCCTAGCATCCGAGCAGTACTTC; CDR3aa: CASSSVLASEQYF
abundance: many; j_gene: TRBJ1-1; v_gene: TRBV29-1; d_gene: NA; CDR3nt: TGCAGCTCTCTGACCCCCACGAACACTGAAGCTTTCTTT; CDR3aa: CSSLTPTNTEAFF
abundance: many; j_gene: TRBJ2-7; v_gene: TRBV29-1; d_gene: TRBD1; CDR3nt: TGCAGCGTGGGGGACAGGTGGGGCTACGAGCAGTACTTC; CDR3aa: CSVGDRWGYEQYF
abundance: medium-sized; j_gene: TRBJ2-1; v_gene: TRBV29-1; d_gene: TRBD1; CDR3nt: TGCAGCGTTGTGGGGGACAGGAACTACAATGAGCAGTTCTTC; CDR3aa: CSVVGDRNYNEQFF
abundance: many; j_gene: TRBJ1-2; v_gene: TRBV6-4; d_gene: NA; CDR3nt: TGTGCCAGCAAAGACTCCGGGACAAATGGCTACACCTTC; CDR3aa: CASKDSGTNGYTF
abundance: many; j_gene: TRBJ2-5; v_gene: TRBV7-6; d_gene: TRBD2; CDR3nt: TGTGCCAGCAGCTTAGGGACTAGCGGTAGACAAGAGACCCAGTACTTC; CDR3aa: CASSLGTSGRQETQYF
abundance: many; j_gene: TRBJ2-5; v_gene: TRBV6-5; d_gene: NA; CDR3nt: TGTGCCAGCAGTTACTCGGACGGAGAGACCCAGTACTTC; CDR3aa: CASSYSDGETQYF
abundance: NA; j_gene: TRBJ1-3; v_gene: TRBV9; d_gene: TRBD1; CDR3nt: TGTGCCAGCAGCCAATTGGACAGGGGCTCTGGAAACACCATATATTTT; CDR3aa: CASSQLDRGSGNTIYF
abundance: many; j_gene: TRBJ2-1; v_gene: TRBV20-1; d_gene: TRBD2; CDR3nt: TGCAGTGCTAGAAGGCCGGGACTAGCGGGAGTTGAGCAGTTCTTC; CDR3aa: CSARRPGLAGVEQFF
abundance: many; j_gene: TRBJ1-2; v_gene: TRBV7-8; d_gene: NA; CDR3nt: TGTGCCAGCAGCTTAGTTGGGTCATTTGGCTACACCTTC; CDR3aa: CASSLVGSFGYTF
abundance: many; j_gene: TRBJ2-1; v_gene: TRBV27; d_gene: TRBD2; CDR3nt: TGTGCCAGCAGTTCCAGCGGGAGGATGGGGAATGAGCAGTTCTTC; CDR3aa: CASSSSGRMGNEQFF
abundance: many; j_gene: TRBJ2-3; v_gene: TRBV7-2; d_gene: TRBD2; CDR3nt: TGTGCCAGCAGCTTAGGCGGGAGCAGGCCAGATACGCAGTATTTT; CDR3aa: CASSLGGSRPDTQYF
abundance: many; j_gene: TRBJ2-7; v_gene: TRBV5-6; d_gene: TRBD2; CDR3nt: TGTGCCAGCAGCCCCCCTAGCGGGAGCTCCTACGAGCAGTACTTC; CDR3aa: CASSPPSGSSYEQYF
abundance: NA; j_gene: TRBJ2-1; v_gene: TRBV7-8; d_gene: TRBD2; CDR3nt: TGTGCCAGCAGCCTTGGGACTAGCGGGAGCACTGAGCAGTTCTTC; CDR3aa: CASSLGTSGSTEQFF
abundance: many; j_gene: TRBJ1-2; v_gene: TRBV24-1; d_gene: NA; CDR3nt: TGTGCCACCAGTTACATGGGCGGCTACACCTTC; CDR3aa: CATSYMGGYTF
abundance: many; j_gene: TRBJ2-7; v_gene: TRBV6-2/TRBV6-3; d_gene: NA; CDR3nt: TGTGCCAGCAGCCGGCCGCAGCTATACGAGCAGTACTTC; CDR3aa: CASSRPQLYEQYF
abundance: many; j_gene: TRBJ2-5; v_gene: TRBV18; d_gene: TRBD2; CDR3nt: TGTGCCAGCTCACCCAGGACTAGCCGCGGGGAGACCCAGTACTTC; CDR3aa: CASSPRTSRGETQYF
abundance: many; j_gene: TRBJ2-7; v_gene: TRBV18; d_gene: NA; CDR3nt: TGTGCCAGCTCACCCCCCACAAGGACAGACGAGCAGTACTTC; CDR3aa: CASSPPTRTDEQYF
abundance: many; j_gene: TRBJ1-6; v_gene: TRBV18; d_gene: TRBD1; CDR3nt: TGTGCCAGCTCACTCAGGGGGGTTACGAATTCACCCCTCCACTTT; CDR3aa: CASSLRGVTNSPLHF
abundance: many; j_gene: TRBJ1-2; v_gene: TRBV27; d_gene: NA; CDR3nt: TGTGCCAGCAGTTCAGGAAGGGGCTACACCTTC; CDR3aa: CASSSGRGYTF
abundance: many; j_gene: TRBJ1-1; v_gene: TRBV5-1; d_gene: NA; CDR3nt: TGCGCCAGCTCCATCAATGGGAACACTGAAGCTTTCTTT; CDR3aa: CASSINGNTEAFF
abundance: many; j_gene: TRBJ2-5; v_gene: TRBV27; d_gene: TRBD1; CDR3nt: TGTGCCAGCAGTTTTGGGACAGGGGATGGGGAGACCCAGTACTTC; CDR3aa: CASSFGTGDGETQYF
abundance: many; j_gene: TRBJ2-3; v_gene: TRBV15; d_gene: NA; CDR3nt: TGTGCCACCGGGCTAGGAGGCACAGATACGCAGTATTTT; CDR3aa: CATGLGGTDTQYF
abundance: many; j_gene: TRBJ2-7; v_gene: TRBV25-1; d_gene: TRBD1; CDR3nt: TGTGCCAGCAGTGAAGTAGACAGGGACACCGGCGAGCAGTACTTC; CDR3aa: CASSEVDRDTGEQYF
abundance: many; j_gene: TRBJ1-1; v_gene: TRBV7-2; d_gene: TRBD1; CDR3nt: TGTGCCAGCAGGTGGGGACAGCTGAACACTGAAGCTTTCTTT; CDR3aa: CASRWGQLNTEAFF
abundance: many; j_gene: TRBJ2-6; v_gene: TRBV4-3; d_gene: NA; CDR3nt: TGCGCCAGCAGCCGAGACAGATATGGGGCCAACGTCCTGACTTTC; CDR3aa: CASSRDRYGANVLTF
abundance: many; j_gene: TRBJ1-4; v_gene: TRBV29-1; d_gene: TRBD1; CDR3nt: TGCAGCGGATGGGACAGATCAACTAATGAAAAACTGTTTTTT; CDR3aa: CSGWDRSTNEKLFF
abundance: NA; j_gene: TRBJ2-7; v_gene: TRBV2; d_gene: NA; CDR3nt: TGTGCCAGCAGCCTTACCTACGAGCAGTACTTC; CDR3aa: CASSLTYEQYF
abundance: NA; j_gene: TRBJ2-1; v_gene: TRBV19; d_gene: NA; CDR3nt: TGTGCCAGTAGTGAAAAATTAGGGACGCCGGCGGGCTCCTTC; CDR3aa: CASSEKLGTPAGSF
abundance: many; j_gene: TRBJ1-6; v_gene: TRBV20-1; d_gene: TRBD1; CDR3nt: TGCAGTGCTCCGGACAGGGCGAGCTCCTATAATTCACCCCTCCACTTT; CDR3aa: CSAPDRASSYNSPLHF
abundance: many; j_gene: TRBJ1-4; v_gene: TRBV4-3; d_gene: NA; CDR3nt: TGCGCCAGCAGCCAAGATGGACGACGGTTTAATGAAAAACTGTTTTTT; CDR3aa: CASSQDGRRFNEKLFF
abundance: many; j_gene: TRBJ2-7; v_gene: TRBV7-9; d_gene: TRBD1; CDR3nt: TGTGCCAGCAGCTTAACCGGACAGGGCCTGGTCTTC; CDR3aa: CASSLTGQGLVF